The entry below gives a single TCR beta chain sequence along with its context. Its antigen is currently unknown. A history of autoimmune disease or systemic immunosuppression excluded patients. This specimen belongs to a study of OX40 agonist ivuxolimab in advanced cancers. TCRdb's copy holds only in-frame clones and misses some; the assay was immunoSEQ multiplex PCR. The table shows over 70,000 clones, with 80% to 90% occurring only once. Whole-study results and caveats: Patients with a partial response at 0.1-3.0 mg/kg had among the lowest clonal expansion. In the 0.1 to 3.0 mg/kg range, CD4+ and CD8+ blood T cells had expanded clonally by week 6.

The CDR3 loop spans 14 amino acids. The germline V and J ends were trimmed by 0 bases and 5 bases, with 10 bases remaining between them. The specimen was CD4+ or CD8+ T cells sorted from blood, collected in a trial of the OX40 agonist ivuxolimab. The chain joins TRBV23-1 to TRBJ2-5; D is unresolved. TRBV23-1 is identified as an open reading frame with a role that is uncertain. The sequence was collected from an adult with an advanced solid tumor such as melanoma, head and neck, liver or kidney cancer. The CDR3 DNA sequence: TGCGCCAGCAGTCAATCGGTTGGGTGGGAGACCCAGTACTTC. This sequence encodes CASSQSVGWETQYF.